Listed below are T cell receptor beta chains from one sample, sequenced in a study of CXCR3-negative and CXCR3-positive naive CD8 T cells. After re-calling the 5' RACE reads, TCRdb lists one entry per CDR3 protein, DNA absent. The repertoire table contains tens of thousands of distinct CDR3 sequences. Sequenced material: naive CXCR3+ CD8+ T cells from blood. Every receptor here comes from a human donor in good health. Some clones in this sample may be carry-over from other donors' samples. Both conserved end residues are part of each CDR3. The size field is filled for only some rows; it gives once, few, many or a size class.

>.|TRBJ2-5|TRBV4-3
CASSQDVGRLEWYF
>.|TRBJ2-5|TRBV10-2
CASSDGSTGQYF
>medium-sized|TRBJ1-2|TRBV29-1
CSVEFQTGPFTKYGYTF
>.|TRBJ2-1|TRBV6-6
CASSYSAGAYNEQFF
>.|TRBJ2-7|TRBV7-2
CASRNGYEQYF
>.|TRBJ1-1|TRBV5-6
CASSLLARENTEAFF
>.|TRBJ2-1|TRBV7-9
CASSETTILSSYNEQFF
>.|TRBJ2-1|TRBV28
CASSRSGGAHYNEQFF
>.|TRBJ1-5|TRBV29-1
CSVAQGYGNQPQHF
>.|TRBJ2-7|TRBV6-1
CASSPNTQPVIEQYF
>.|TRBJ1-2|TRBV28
CASSSARGQRLYGYTF
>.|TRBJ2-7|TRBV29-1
CSGIGLSYEQYF
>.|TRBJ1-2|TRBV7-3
CASSWRNYGYTF
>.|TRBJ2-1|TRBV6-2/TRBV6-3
CASRMGPNNEQFF
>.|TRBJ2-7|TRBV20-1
CSARDLLGGIEQYF
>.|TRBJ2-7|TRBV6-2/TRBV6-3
CASSQPPYEQYF
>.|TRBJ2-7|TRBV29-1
CSVERGDSYEQYF
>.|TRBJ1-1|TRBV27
CASSLRTGGMNTEAFF
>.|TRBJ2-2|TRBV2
CASSEGMSGGVNTGELFF
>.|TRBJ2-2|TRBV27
CASSPTGFTGELFF
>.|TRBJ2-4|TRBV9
CASSVSQAGNIQYF
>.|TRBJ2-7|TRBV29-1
CSVVGSGEQYF
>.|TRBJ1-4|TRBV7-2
CASSQIRGEKLFF
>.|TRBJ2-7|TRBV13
CASSLGLRESEVDEQYF
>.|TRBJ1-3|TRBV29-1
CSVGGTGNTIYF
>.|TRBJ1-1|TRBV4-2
CASRQERDRDGNTEAFF
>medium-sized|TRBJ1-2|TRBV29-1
CSVELGAGHGYTF
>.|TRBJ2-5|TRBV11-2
CASRSGARETQYF
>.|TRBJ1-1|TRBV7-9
CASSFNLMNTEAFF
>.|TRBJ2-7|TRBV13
CASSSPPSYEQYF
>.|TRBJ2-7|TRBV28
CASSLLSGAAYEQYF